This passage covers 15 T cell receptor beta chains from one sample sequenced in a study of blood T cell repertoires in COVID-19. Using immunoSEQ multiplex PCR, the repertoire was profiled, and TCRdb retains in-frame clones only, with some absent. The sample includes 300,000 to 400,000 clones, 89% of them seen just once. The sample taken for sequencing was PBMCs or T cells enriched from blood (not recorded which). The receptors shown here come from a man between 60 and 70 years old who had recovered from COVID-19.

V usage is TRBV7-2 and J usage is TRBJ1-6, with TRBD1 matching 8 bases. Unmatched junction bases numbered 9, after V lost 8 bases and J lost 9 bases. CDR1 is SGHTA and CDR2 is FQGNSA in the germline V gene. This CDR3 is built from 14 residues. DNA of the CDR3: TGTGCCAGCGCTGCCCAGGGGGCAGTTTCACCCCTCCACTTT. Translated: CASAAQGAVSPLHF.

V is TRBV28 and J is TRBJ2-2; 10 nucleotides match TRBD2. J was trimmed by 7 bases and V by 6 bases; bases with no gene match: 8. The CDR3 consists of 15 residues. Germline values: CDR1 MDHEN, CDR2 SYDVKM. CDR3 residues: CASRSGRARDGELFF. The CDR3 DNA reads TGTGCCAGCAGAAGCGGGAGGGCGAGGGACGGGGAGCTGTTTTTT.

CDR3 region: CARGGLAGGNEQFF. Here the CDR3 DNA reads TGTGCCAGGGGAGGACTAGCGGGAGGCAATGAGCAGTTCTTC. V is TRBV2 and J is TRBJ2-1; 14 bases line up with TRBD2. The CDR3 sequence is 14 residues long. V lost 9 bases, J lost 6 bases, and 4 bases stayed unmatched. Per germline, CDR1 SNHLY and CDR2 FYNNEI.

V and J are TRBV27 and TRBJ2-7, with 8 bases aligning to TRBD1. Germline V CDR1 and CDR2: MNHEY, SMNVEV (reference sequence). CDR3 length: 15 residues. V lost 6 bases to trimming and J lost 4 bases; unmatched junction nucleotides: 11. The CDR3 sequence is CASSRNTRTGYEQYF. The CDR3 region has the DNA TGTGCCAGCAGCCGAAACACACGGACAGGGTACGAGCAGTACTTC.

With regard to this clone: The same CDR3 arises from other DNA sequences in this sample as well. The chain carries TRBV5-1 and TRBJ2-3, with 8 positions matching TRBD2. This CDR3 has 13 residues. The ends lost 2 bases at V and 5 bases at J; junction bases unmatched: 1. Germline V gives CDR1 SGHRS, CDR2 YFSETQ. The CDR3: CASSFGGEDTQYF. The CDR3 nucleotides are TGCGCCAGCAGCTTCGGGGGGGAAGATACGCAGTATTTT.

This chain links TRBV7-3 with TRBJ2-7; 12 positions agree with TRBD2. Germline V gene data show CDR1 as SGHTA and CDR2 as FQGTGA. The CDR3 covers 16 residues. J lost 3 bases, V lost 5 bases, and 8 bases had no gene match. The CDR3 DNA reads as TGTGCCAGCAGCCCATCACGGACTAGCGGGATCTACGAGCAGTACTTC. Protein product: CASSPSRTSGIYEQYF.

The chain couples TRBV2 to TRBJ1-1; 7 bases align to TRBD1. The CDR3 sequence is 14 residues long. V lost 5 bases and J lost 1; bases outside the gene matches: 4. The V gene's germline CDR1 is SNHLY and CDR2 FYNNEI. The CDR3 here is CASSTNRGNTEAFF. DNA for the CDR3: TGTGCCAGCAGTACGAACAGGGGGAACACTGAAGCTTTCTTT.

The rearrangement joins TRBV5-5 to TRBJ2-2; 9 positions agree with TRBD1. The CDR3 runs 15 residues. With V trimmed by 5 bases and J by 7 bases, 9 bases remained unmatched. CDR1 is SGHKS, CDR2 YYEKEE, per germline (reference sequence). The DNA for the CDR3 is TGTGCCAGCAGTCGGACAGGGGTTGGCAACGGGGAGCTGTTTTTT. The encoded protein is CASSRTGVGNGELFF. Drawing the rest from reference TRBV5-5 and TRBJ2-2, the complete variable domain is DAGVTQSPTHLIKTRGQQVTLRCSPISGHKSVSWYQQVLGQGPQFIFQYYEKEERGRGNFPDRFSARQFPNYSSELNVNALLLGDSALYLCASSRTGVGNGELFFGEGSRLTVL.

The chain recombines TRBV6-5 with TRBJ1-2; TRBD1 matches 10 bases. Germline V CDR1 and CDR2: MNHEY, SVGAGI. The CDR3 extends over 15 amino acids. Losses at the gene ends were 8 bases for V and 0 bases for J; bases not matched to a gene: 6. In DNA form, the CDR3 reads TGTGCCAGCGGGGACAGGGGTCCTCCTAACTATGGCTACACCTTC. This gives the protein CASGDRGPPNYGYTF.

The J gene is TRBJ1-4, the V gene TRBV7-2; 9 bases agree with TRBD1. Germline assignment: CDR1 SGHTA and CDR2 FQGNSA. The CDR3 has 16 amino acids. With 6 bases clipped from V and 0 bases from J, the junction kept 5 bases outside the gene matches. DNA of the CDR3: TGTGCCAGCAGGTCGGGACAGGGTGCAACTAATGAAAAACTGTTTTTT. This gives the protein CASRSGQGATNEKLFF.

The chain couples TRBV28 to TRBJ1-6; 7 bases fit TRBD1. CDR1 and CDR2 (germline): MDHEN, SYDVKM. Trimming cost V 7 bases and J 10 bases; bases outside gene matches: 13. The CDR3 sequence is 15 residues long. For the CDR3, the DNA is TGTGCCAGCACCGGACAAGACAGGGTAGGGTCACCCCTCCACTTT. Protein sequence: CASTGQDRVGSPLHF.

In this sample, this clone turned up once. The chain carries TRBV4-3 and TRBJ2-7; the D gene is possibly TRBD2 (5 bases). Germline loops: CDR1 LGHNA, CDR2 YSLEER. V lost 1 base and J lost 2, with 9 bases in between. The CDR3 length is 14 residues. The CDR3, as DNA: TGCGCCAGCAGCCAAGTCCGGGGTGCCTACGAGCAGTACTTC. Protein product: CASSQVRGAYEQYF.

This clone was seen only once. At one of its ends the junction is not consistent with the germline gene, which may arise from a read error. The rearrangement links TRBV7-7 to TRBJ2-1; no firm D call. Germline V gives CDR1 SSHAT, CDR2 FNYEAQ (reference sequence). The CDR3 runs to 13 residues. The CDR3 is CASSLSPVNEQFF. The CDR3 coding sequence is TGTGCTAGCAGCTTAAGTCCGGTCAATGAGCAGTTCTTC.

The chain is built from TRBV18 and TRBJ1-1, with TRBD1 as a possible D gene (6 bases). This CDR3 has 16 amino acids. V was shortened by 2 bases and J by 6 bases, with 19 bases between the two germline ends. In germline, CDR1 is KGHSH, CDR2 LQKENI. This CDR3 reads CASSPANPRGSAEAFF. CDR3 nucleotide sequence: TGTGCCAGCTCACCAGCTAACCCCAGGGGATCGGCTGAAGCTTTCTTT. Combining the CDR3 with reference TRBV18 and TRBJ1-1 gives the whole variable domain NAGVMQNPRHLVRRRGQEARLRCSPMKGHSHVYWYRQLPEEGLKFMVYLQKENIIDESGMPKERFSAEFPKEGPSILRIQQVVRGDSAAYFCASSPANPRGSAEAFFGQGTRLTVV.

The CDR3 reads CATSYSGLAGGKLNNEQFF. The CDR3 DNA is TGTGCCACCAGTTACTCTGGACTAGCGGGAGGGAAATTAAACAATGAGCAGTTCTTC. The V call is TRBV24-1, the J call TRBJ2-1, with 15 bases aligning to TRBD2. CDR1 is KGHDR, CDR2 SFDVKD, per germline. The CDR3 spans 19 residues. With V trimmed by 6 bases and J by 5 bases, 13 bases remained unmatched.